The rows below give T cell receptor beta chains drawn from one sample of a study of cytomegalovirus exposure and HLA in healthy donors. TCRdb's copy holds only in-frame clones and misses some; the assay was immunoSEQ multiplex PCR. The sample includes around 91,000 clones, around 80% of them seen just once. The sample was PBMCs. All receptors come from a male donor in good health and CMV-seropositive. CDR3s include the opening cysteine and the closing phenylalanine or tryptophan. D genes are given only for firm matches. Expanded clones get a size class; other rows say once, few or many, or leave the size out.

j_gene	abundance	d_gene	v_gene	CDR3aa	CDR3nt
TRBJ1-1	.	.	TRBV27	CASSLGPKNTEAFF	TGTGCCAGCAGCCTTGGGCCGAAGAACACTGAAGCTTTCTTT
TRBJ1-2	.	TRBD1	TRBV18	CASSPLEGTGGYTF	TGTGCCAGCTCACCATTAGAGGGGACAGGAGGCTACACCTTC
TRBJ2-6	.	TRBD2	TRBV28	CASSSPHSGNGANVLTF	TGTGCCAGCAGTTCCCCCCATAGCGGGAACGGGGCCAACGTCCTGACTTTC
TRBJ2-2	.	TRBD1	TRBV7-6	CASSLFRGRFTGELFF	TGTGCCAGCAGCTTATTCAGGGGGCGGTTCACCGGGGAGCTGTTTTTT
TRBJ1-2	once	.	TRBV28	CASRDSQNYGYTF	TGTGCCAGCAGGGACAGCCAGAACTATGGCTACACCTTC
TRBJ1-1	.	TRBD1	TRBV13	CASSLPGTGGITEAFF	TGTGCCAGCAGCTTACCCGGGACAGGGGGTATCACTGAAGCTTTCTTT
TRBJ1-1	.	TRBD1	TRBV27	CASSPGRGPTEAFF	TGTGCCAGCAGTCCTGGCAGGGGGCCCACTGAAGCTTTCTTT
TRBJ2-5	.	TRBD2	TRBV7-8	CASRPPGTSGRAFQETQYF	TGTGCCAGCAGACCCCCCGGGACTAGCGGGAGGGCGTTCCAAGAGACCCAGTACTTC
TRBJ1-5	.	TRBD1	TRBV6-5	CASSPQGNQPQHF	TGTGCCAGCAGTCCACAGGGGAATCAGCCCCAGCATTTT
TRBJ1-1	once	.	TRBV7-2	CASSLIRDTEAFF	TGTGCCAGCAGCTTAATCCGGGACACTGAAGCTTTCTTT
TRBJ1-5	.	TRBD1	TRBV28	CASSSRGRGLRSNQPQHF	TGTGCCAGCAGTTCAAGAGGTAGGGGGCTAAGGAGCAATCAGCCCCAGCATTTT
TRBJ2-1	.	.	TRBV25-1	CASSDVQGNEQFF	TGTGCCAGCAGTGACGTGCAGGGCAATGAGCAGTTCTTC
TRBJ2-1	.	TRBD2	TRBV4-2	CASSQAGAGVSEQFF	TGTGCCAGCAGCCAAGCCGGGGCGGGAGTCAGTGAGCAGTTCTTC
TRBJ2-4	.	TRBD2	TRBV30	CAWSTSGGAKNIQYF	TGTGCCTGGAGTACTAGCGGAGGAGCCAAAAACATTCAGTACTTC
TRBJ1-1	.	TRBD1	TRBV30	CAWSTGTGREAFF	TGTGCCTGGAGTACCGGGACAGGACGTGAAGCTTTCTTT
TRBJ1-1	.	TRBD1	TRBV5-1	CASSSRLDRRPTTEAFF	TGCGCCAGCAGCTCCAGGCTGGACAGGCGGCCAACTACTGAAGCTTTCTTT
TRBJ2-2	.	.	TRBV2	CASTARSNTGELFF	TGTGCCAGCACCGCGCGGTCGAACACCGGGGAGCTGTTTTTT
TRBJ1-1	.	.	TRBV28	CASSSVNTEAFF	TGTGCCAGCAGTTCGGTGAACACTGAAGCTTTCTTT
TRBJ2-7	.	TRBD2	TRBV6-6	CASSSGTSGSFEQYF	TGTGCCAGCAGTTCCGGGACTAGCGGGAGTTTCGAGCAGTACTTC
TRBJ2-7	.	TRBD2	TRBV4-2	CASSQDTGGPGEQYF	TGTGCCAGCAGCCAAGATACGGGAGGGCCAGGTGAGCAGTACTTC
TRBJ2-4	medium-sized	TRBD1	TRBV5-6	CASSLSGQGFENIQYF	TGTGCCAGCAGCTTGTCCGGACAGGGTTTTGAAAACATTCAGTACTTC
TRBJ2-4	.	TRBD2	TRBV4-3	CASSFSGSGNIQYF	TGCGCCAGCAGCTTTAGCGGGAGTGGAAACATTCAGTACTTC
TRBJ2-7	.	TRBD2	TRBV25-1	CASSDPGREGEQYF	TGTGCCAGCAGTGATCCAGGGCGGGAGGGCGAGCAGTACTTC
TRBJ1-2	.	TRBD1	TRBV4-1	CASSQDRVRYTF	TGCGCCAGCAGCCAGGACAGGGTCCGCTACACCTTC
TRBJ2-4	.	TRBD2	TRBV28	CASSFGLAGSVGAKNIQYF	TGTGCCAGCAGTTTCGGGCTAGCGGGATCGGTGGGGGCCAAAAACATTCAGTACTTC
TRBJ2-6	.	TRBD1	TRBV27	CASSSRGTGWSGANVLTF	TGTGCCAGCAGTTCGAGAGGGACAGGGTGGTCTGGGGCCAACGTCCTGACTTTC
TRBJ2-7	few	.	TRBV15	CATSRDIGGEQYF	TGTGCCACCAGCAGAGATATCGGGGGCGAGCAGTACTTC
TRBJ2-1	few	.	TRBV7-6	CASSLVSGVNEQFF	TGTGCCAGCAGCTTAGTTTCAGGGGTCAATGAGCAGTTCTTC
TRBJ1-4	few	.	TRBV6-6	CASSTPGSGEKLFF	TGTGCCAGCAGTACCCCAGGGTCCGGAGAAAAACTGTTTTTT
TRBJ2-7	.	.	TRBV6-1	CASSPRPGLTYEQYF	TGTGCCAGCAGCCCCCGCCCAGGGCTGACCTACGAGCAGTACTTC
TRBJ2-2	.	TRBD2	TRBV5-4	CASSTGTSWTGELFF	TGTGCCAGCAGTACCGGGACTAGCTGGACCGGGGAGCTGTTTTTT
TRBJ2-1	.	TRBD2	TRBV4-2	CASSQVRGLAGEYEQFF	TGTGCCAGCAGCCAAGTCCGCGGACTAGCGGGAGAGTATGAGCAGTTCTTC
TRBJ1-2	.	TRBD1	TRBV7-2	CASSLESAGGDYGYTF	TGTGCCAGCAGCTTAGAGTCGGCAGGGGGAGACTATGGCTACACCTTC
TRBJ2-5	.	.	TRBV19	CASSISHGETQYF	TGTGCCAGTAGTATTAGTCATGGAGAGACCCAGTACTTC
TRBJ2-7	.	.	TRBV6-5	CASSYRGGEQYF	TGTGCCAGCAGTTACCGGGGAGGCGAGCAGTACTTC
TRBJ2-7	once	.	TRBV30	CAWSPPRAPYEQYF	TGTGCCTGGAGTCCCCCCCGAGCGCCCTACGAGCAGTACTTC
TRBJ1-5	.	TRBD1	TRBV28	CASSRDRGHQPQHF	TGTGCCAGCTCCCGGGACAGGGGACATCAGCCCCAGCATTTT
TRBJ1-1	.	TRBD1	TRBV4-2	CASSQGQGTEAFF	TGTGCCAGCAGCCAGGGACAGGGCACTGAAGCTTTCTTT
TRBJ2-1	.	.	TRBV6-6	CASSYHTNEQFF	TGTGCCAGCAGTTACCACACCAATGAGCAGTTCTTC
TRBJ1-4	.	.	TRBV5-5	CASSTTGFPFNEKLFF	TGTGCCAGCAGCACGACAGGTTTCCCCTTTAATGAAAAACTGTTTTTT
TRBJ1-6	once	TRBD1	TRBV4-3	CASSQVETGDSPLHF	TGCGCCAGCAGCCAAGTCGAGACAGGGGATTCACCCCTCCACTTT
TRBJ1-2	.	TRBD1	TRBV30	CAWSGDRGRRGYTF	TGTGCCTGGAGTGGAGACAGGGGGCGCCGGGGCTACACCTTC
TRBJ2-1	many	TRBD2	TRBV5-4	CASSLTRLAEYNEQFF	TGTGCCAGCAGCCTAACCAGACTAGCAGAATACAATGAGCAGTTCTTC
TRBJ1-4	.	TRBD1	TRBV5-1	CASSPGGSATNEKLFF	TGCGCCAGCAGCCCAGGGGGCTCCGCGACTAATGAAAAACTGTTTTTT
TRBJ2-1	.	TRBD2	TRBV10-3	CAISEAGVPNEQFF	TGTGCCATCAGTGAGGCGGGAGTCCCCAATGAGCAGTTCTTC
TRBJ2-2	.	.	TRBV30	CAWSQRRLTGAGELFF	TGTGCCTGGAGCCAACGGAGGTTAACGGGCGCCGGGGAGCTGTTTTTT
TRBJ1-1	.	.	TRBV5-4	CASSLDKNTEAFF	TGTGCCAGCAGCTTGGACAAGAACACTGAAGCTTTCTTT
TRBJ1-2	.	.	TRBV4-1	CASSPLTTGKYGYTF	TGCGCCAGCAGCCCTCTTACGACGGGAAAGTATGGCTACACCTTC
TRBJ2-1	.	TRBD2	TRBV11-3	CASSETGTSGNEQFF	TGTGCCAGCAGTGAAACCGGGACTAGCGGCAATGAGCAGTTCTTC
TRBJ2-1	once	TRBD2	TRBV28	CASSLWLAGSSSYNEQFF	TGTGCCAGCAGTTTGTGGCTAGCGGGATCGAGCTCCTACAATGAGCAGTTCTTC
TRBJ2-7	.	TRBD2	TRBV4-1	CASRRLASGAYEQYF	TGCGCCAGCAGGCGTCTGGCTAGCGGCGCCTACGAGCAGTACTTC
TRBJ2-5	once	.	TRBV10-3	CAISETEGISQETQYF	TGTGCCATCAGCGAGACGGAGGGTATCTCACAAGAGACCCAGTACTTC
TRBJ1-2	.	TRBD1	TRBV5-4	CASSAKPGQIYGYTF	TGTGCCAGCAGCGCAAAACCGGGACAGATCTATGGCTACACCTTC
TRBJ2-7	.	.	TRBV30	CAWSPLTGGVVEQYF	TGTGCCTGGAGCCCGCTGACAGGAGGTGTGGTCGAGCAGTACTTC
TRBJ2-2	.	.	TRBV9	CASSVAAGPNTGELFF	TGTGCCAGCAGCGTAGCTGCGGGCCCGAACACCGGGGAGCTGTTTTTT